The 19 T cell receptor beta chains reported below all come from one sample, sequenced in a study of CD8 T cells in ankylosing spondylitis. These receptors are not linked to any known antigen. TCRdb re-called the 5' RACE reads with MiXCR, one entry per CDR3 protein. The sample records 670,000 or so distinct CDR3 sequences, over 15% being singletons. The study, taken as a whole, reports: Seemingly distinctive of ankylosing spondylitis blood was a TCR beta motif formed by eight highly homologous variants.

The sequencing input was blood, either unsorted or a sorted T cell fraction (not recorded which). These receptor sequences come from a male donor with ankylosing spondylitis.

This clonotype was seen repeatedly, ten times or more. The J gene is TRBJ2-1, the V gene TRBV18, with TRBD2 identical over 10 bases. Trimming cost V 8 bases and J 3 bases; bases outside gene matches: 4. Germline loops: CDR1 KGHSH, CDR2 LQKENI. CDR3 length: 14 residues. The CDR3 loop reads CASSRTSGYNEQFF. In DNA form, the CDR3 reads TGTGCCAGCAGCCGGACTAGCGGCTACAATGAGCAGTTCTTC.

This clonotype was seen only a few times. The rearrangement uses TRBV4-2 and TRBJ1-1, with D hard to call. V dropped 1 base and J dropped 0 bases, with 12 bases sitting between them. Germline assignment: CDR1 LGHNA and CDR2 YNFKEQ. The CDR3 is 16 amino acids. The CDR3 bases are TGTGCCAGCAGCCAAGGATCCCTACTTTTGAACACTGAAGCTTTCTTT. It encodes CASSQGSLLLNTEAFF.

This clonotype occurred a few times. The V gene is TRBV6-1, the J gene TRBJ1-5; no firm D call. The CDR3 loop spans 16 amino acids. V lost 4 bases and J 1 base, leaving 14 bases between the germline ends. Germline lookup yields CDR1 MNHNS and CDR2 SASEGT. Here the CDR3 reads CASSASGWASNQPQHF. The CDR3 DNA follows: TGTGCCAGCAGTGCCAGCGGATGGGCGAGCAATCAGCCCCAGCATTTT.

The chain carries TRBV20-1 and TRBJ2-2; no definite D call. The V gene lost 2 bases and the J gene lost 5 bases, with 9 bases spanning the gap. CDR3 length: 13 residues. Germline CDR1 reads DFQATT; CDR2 reads SNEGSKA (reference sequence). This chain's CDR3 is CSARPWVTGELFF. CDR3 coding DNA: TGCAGTGCTAGACCGTGGGTTACCGGGGAGCTGTTTTTT.

The chain couples TRBV20-1 to TRBJ2-7; no definite D call. Deletions cut 5 bases from V and 4 bases from J, with 9 bases between. This CDR3 region has 11 residues. Per the germline V gene, CDR1 is DFQATT and CDR2 is SNEGSKA (reference sequence). CDR3: CSAGSKYEQYF. In nucleotides, the CDR3 is TGCAGTGCTGGGTCGAAGTACGAGCAGTACTTC.

The chain links TRBV28 to TRBJ2-2; no firm D call. V gave up 3 bases and J gave up 7 bases, with 6 bases separating them. This CDR3 is built from 12 residues. Germline V CDR1 and CDR2: MDHEN, SYDVKM. The CDR3 spells CASSFFGGELFF. CDR3 bases: TGTGCCAGCAGTTTCTTCGGCGGGGAGCTGTTTTTT.

Sample share makes this clonotype medium-sized. The chain carries TRBV12-3 or TRBV12-4 and TRBJ1-5; D is possibly TRBD1 (5 bases). Trimming removed 6 bases from V and 5 bases from J, with 8 bases in between. CDR3 length: 12 residues. Written as DNA, the CDR3 is TGTGCCAGCAGGGCACAGGATCAGCCCCAGCATTTT. The encoded protein is CASRAQDQPQHF.

This chain uses TRBV5-6 with TRBJ2-3; D tentatively fits TRBD1 or TRBD2 (5 bases each). V gave up 2 bases and J gave up 4 bases, with 17 bases separating them. The germline V gene encodes CDR1 SGHDT and CDR2 YYEEEE. CDR3 size: 16 residues. CDR3 nucleotide sequence: TGTGCCAGCAGCTTCCGGGGATTGGGGGTTGCAGATACGCAGTATTTT. Translation: CASSFRGLGVADTQYF.

This clonotype was counted only a few times. The gene calls are TRBV12-3 or TRBV12-4 and TRBJ2-3; a weak D match, TRBD2 (6 bases). The CDR3 has 13 amino acids. V lost 8 bases and J 2 bases, leaving 11 bases between the germline ends. CDR3 nucleotide sequence: TGTGCCAGCTCCACTAGCATCACAGATACGCAGTATTTT. It specifies CASSTSITDTQYF.

V usage is TRBV19 and J usage is TRBJ2-5, with TRBD2 matching over 11 bases. The length of the CDR3 is 15 residues. With 2 bases clipped from V and 2 bases from J, the junction kept 1 base outside the gene matches. Germline V gene lookup returns CDR1 LNHDA and CDR2 SQIVND (reference sequence). The CDR3 loop reads CASSILAGGQETQYF. The CDR3, as DNA: TGTGCCAGTAGTATACTAGCGGGAGGACAAGAGACCCAGTACTTC.

This clonotype was seen only a few times. V is TRBV28 and J is TRBJ2-1; D remains ambiguous. V dropped 2 bases and J dropped 0 bases, with 8 bases sitting between them. The CDR3 covers 15 residues. From germline, CDR1 is MDHEN and CDR2 SYDVKM. DNA of the CDR3: TGTGCCAGCAGTTTAGTCAGGACCTCCTACAATGAGCAGTTCTTC. Amino acid sequence: CASSLVRTSYNEQFF. The full variable domain, with the rest looked up from reference TRBV28 and TRBJ2-1, is DVKVTQSSRYLVKRTGEKVFLECVQDMDHENMFWYRQDPGLGLRLIYFSYDVKMKEKGDIPEGYSVSREKKERFSLILESASTNQTSMYLCASSLVRTSYNEQFFGPGTRLTVL.

The gene calls are TRBV20-1 and TRBJ1-2; 7 bases are a match to TRBD1. Trimming took 5 bases from V and 4 from J; bases not matched to a gene: 7. Per the germline V gene, CDR1 is DFQATT and CDR2 is SNEGSKA (reference sequence). The CDR3 covers 13 residues. The CDR3 region has the DNA TGCAGTGCTCGGGGACAGCGAAGCTATGGCTACACCTTC. This gives the protein CSARGQRSYGYTF.

This clonotype was observed a few times. This chain uses TRBV20-1 with TRBJ2-5, with 12 bases matching TRBD2. Germline V gene sequence: CDR1 DFQATT, CDR2 SNEGSKA (reference sequence). Trimming at V came to 3 bases and at J to 9 bases, leaving 17 bases not matched to a gene. The CDR3 loop spans 17 amino acids. The CDR3 DNA follows: TGCAGTGCTAGTGGGGTGACTAGCGGGAGTGGGGAAAGAGCCCAGTACTTC. This sequence encodes CSASGVTSGSGERAQYF.

The rearrangement links TRBV5-1 to TRBJ2-7; D may be TRBD2 (6 bases). In germline, CDR1 is SGHRS, CDR2 YFSETQ. The germline V and J ends were trimmed by 5 bases and 2 bases, with 11 bases remaining between them. The CDR3 totals 13 residues. The CDR3 here is CASRRDSAYEQYF. The CDR3 DNA is TGCGCCAGCAGGAGGGACTCCGCCTACGAGCAGTACTTC.

The V and J genes are TRBV6-5 and TRBJ1-5; D not certain. Germline V gene lookup returns CDR1 MNHEY and CDR2 SVGAGI. The V end lost 4 bases, the J end lost 4 bases, and 8 bases lay between the germline ends. CDR3 length: 13 residues. The CDR3 here is CASSLYFNQPQHF. CDR3 bases: TGTGCCAGCAGTTTATATTTTAATCAGCCCCAGCATTTT.

CDR3 in DNA: TGTGCCAGTAGTATGAACCCCAGGGGGAGCAATCAGCCCCAGCATTTT. This encodes CASSMNPRGSNQPQHF. This chain connects TRBV19 to TRBJ1-5, with 7 bases aligning to TRBD1. This CDR3 contains 16 residues. Unmatched junction bases numbered 6, after V lost 3 bases and J lost 1 base. Germline V gene data show CDR1 as LNHDA and CDR2 as SQIVND (reference sequence). Full variable domain (remainder filled in from reference TRBV19 and TRBJ1-5): DGGITQSPKYLFRKEGQNVTLSCEQNLNHDAMYWYRQDPGQGLRLIYYSQIVNDFQKGDIAEGYSVSREKKESFPLTVTSAQKNPTAFYLCASSMNPRGSNQPQHFGDGTRLSIL.

This chain connects TRBV7-8 to TRBJ2-3; TRBD2 matches 10 bases. V dropped 5 bases and J dropped 5; count of bases not matched to a gene: 13. There are 17 residues in the CDR3. The germline gives CDR1 SGHVS, CDR2 FQNEAQ. CDR3 in amino acids: CASSPIRFLAGVDTQYF. The CDR3 region has the DNA TGTGCCAGCAGCCCCATACGATTCCTAGCGGGAGTAGATACGCAGTATTTT.

The table lists this clonotype with a few counts. The chain employs TRBV6-6 and TRBJ1-2; D gene uncertain. Per germline, CDR1 MNHNY and CDR2 SVGAGI (reference sequence). V lost 5 bases to trimming and J lost 7 bases, with 14 bases between them. CDR3 length: 13 residues. The CDR3 nucleotides are TGTGCCAGCAGTGATATTACGGAGATTGGCTACACCTTC. Its translation is CASSDITEIGYTF.

This clonotype appeared a few times. The chain joins TRBV27 to TRBJ2-1; 7 bases match TRBD2. The CDR3 has 14 amino acids. Germline V CDR1 and CDR2: MNHEY, SMNVEV (reference sequence). V shed 7 bases, J shed 3 bases, and the junction held 6 bases outside the gene matches. This CDR3 reads CASIGGRVYNEQFF. For the CDR3, the DNA is TGTGCCAGCATCGGCGGGAGAGTCTACAATGAGCAGTTCTTC.